Below are 10 T cell receptor beta chains sequenced from a single sample in a study of low-dose radiotherapy and immunotherapy resistance in tumors (dated by TCRdb to between 2021 and 2023). The time point label here, explained by the study, means: after trial treatment. The treatment or condition tag for this specimen amounts to: LDRT plus nivolumab, ipilimumab, low-dose cyclophosphamide and aspirin (RACIN trial). Sequencing used an Illumina HiSeq 2500. To make first-strand cDNA, Superscript III was used along with a set of TRAV- and TRBV-specific primers so that both the TCRalpha and TCRbeta chains were covered. A roughly 19-cycle PCR with Phusion amplified the TCRs, pairing a constant-region primer with the adapter that was attached to the V primers. TCRdb trimmed public reads at Q25 via fastp, called clones via MiXCR and kept in-frame beta chains. CDR3 protein duplicates are merged, each entry listing the most common genes and DNA. This sample has 100,000 or so distinct CDR3 sequences in its table, and less than 25% of those were observed once. The ten largest make up over 4% of the sample.

Material: PBMCs, obtained after low-dose radiotherapy plus immunotherapy. Every receptor here comes from a male donor with prostate cancer.

Notes on this clonotype: The final CDR3 position lacks the conserved phenylalanine or tryptophan, pointing to a likely read error. The DNA is omitted, as the CDR3 cannot be located on it reliably, and the CDR3 follows TCRdb's listing. The rearrangement links TRBV10-3 to TRBJ2-5; the D call TRBD2 from the table was never checked on the DNA. The CDR3 is made up of 8 amino acids, end residues included. Germline CDR1 ENHRY, CDR2 SYGVKD. This CDR3 reads CAISTGTS.

The chain joins TRBV5-1 to TRBJ2-5, with TRBD2 matching over 10 bases. Germline trimming cut 0 bases from V and 7 bases from J; bases unmatched to any gene: 0. CDR3 size: 13 residues. Germline CDR1 SGHRS, CDR2 YFSETQ. CDR3 loop: CASSLASGGTQYF. As DNA, the CDR3 is TGCGCCAGCAGCTTGGCTAGCGGGGGGACCCAGTACTTC.

At least ten counts were recorded for this clonotype. This CDR3 is CASSQDPRDTSYNEQFF. The CDR3 region has the DNA TGCGCCAGCAGCCAAGACCCCCGGGACACCTCCTACAATGAGCAGTTCTTC. The J gene is TRBJ2-1, the V gene TRBV5-1; possibly TRBD1 for D (6 bases). Trimming shortened V by 4 bases and J by 0 bases, and 17 bases separated the two germline ends. CDR1 SGHRS and CDR2 YFSETQ come from the germline V gene. The CDR3 has 17 amino acids.

This clonotype was found once. The chain uses TRBV14 and TRBJ2-7; D is unresolved. The V and J ends lost 2 bases and 5 bases respectively, with 7 bases between them. The germline V gene has CDR1 SGHDN and CDR2 FVKESK. CDR3 length equals 12 residues. The CDR3 bases are TGTGCCAGCAGCCAAACATTCCACGAGCAGTACTTC. Translation gives CASSQTFHEQYF.

This clonotype was counted many times. The rearrangement links TRBV10-2 to TRBJ1-5; 7 nucleotides agree with TRBD1. Germline CDR1 is WSHSY and CDR2 is SAAADI. With V trimmed by 3 bases and J by 0 bases, 5 bases remained unmatched. This CDR3 comprises 16 residues. For the CDR3, the DNA is TGCGCCAGCAGTGATCCACAGGGGTATAGCAATCAGCCCCAGCATTTT. It codes for CASSDPQGYSNQPQHF.

This clonotype was recorded many times. V and J are TRBV24-1 and TRBJ2-1; 10 positions match TRBD1. Trimming at V came to 5 bases and at J to 9 bases, leaving 18 bases not matched to a gene. This CDR3 is 18 amino acids long. Germline V lookup: CDR1 KGHDR, CDR2 SFDVKD. CDR3 in DNA: TGTGCCACCAGTGGACCGGGACCGGGACAGGGGCCGGGGGGTGAGCAGTTCTTC. Encoded protein: CATSGPGPGQGPGGEQFF.

There are many counts of this clonotype. The rearrangement joins TRBV14 to TRBJ2-2, with D hard to call. The length of the CDR3 is 13 residues. Trimming took off 1 base at V and 6 bases at J, with 6 bases between the two ends. Germline V gives CDR1 SGHDN, CDR2 FVKESK. The CDR3 region is CASSQGRAGELFF. The CDR3 nucleotides read TGTGCCAGCAGCCAAGGTCGGGCCGGGGAGCTGTTTTTT. Full variable domain (remainder filled in from reference TRBV14 and TRBJ2-2): EAGVTQFPSHSVIEKGQTVTLRCDPISGHDNLYWYRRVMGKEIKFLLHFVKESKQDESGMPNNRFLAERTGGTYSTLKVQPAELEDSGVYFCASSQGRAGELFFGEGSRLTVL.

This clonotype was observed a handful of times. The rearrangement links TRBV28 to TRBJ2-5; TRBD2 matches at 10 bases. Germline trimming cut 5 bases from V and 6 bases from J; bases unmatched to any gene: 3. The CDR3 is 13 amino acids. The germline V gene has CDR1 MDHEN and CDR2 SYDVKM. The CDR3 DNA is TGTGCCAGCAGTCTAGCGGGGGCGAAGACCCAGTACTTC. Translated: CASSLAGAKTQYF. Supplemented by reference TRBV28 and TRBJ2-5, the full variable domain reads DVKVTQSSRYLVKRTGEKVFLECVQDMDHENMFWYRQDPGLGLRLIYFSYDVKMKEKGDIPEGYSVSREKKERFSLILESASTNQTSMYLCASSLAGAKTQYFGPGTRLLVL.

This clonotype was counted many times. The J gene is TRBJ1-6, the V gene TRBV7-9, with 9 positions matching TRBD1. V was clipped by 1 base and J by 10 bases; unmatched bases: 8. This CDR3 is built from 16 residues. Per the germline V gene, CDR1 is SEHNR and CDR2 is FQNEAQ (reference sequence). The CDR3 bases are TGTGCCAGCAGCTTAGGGGAGGGACAGGGCTCCTCACCCCTCCACTTT. This sequence encodes CASSLGEGQGSSPLHF.

This clonotype was seen many times. This chain connects TRBV20-1 to TRBJ2-5, with D unresolved. V dropped 1 base and J dropped 5 bases, with 11 bases sitting between them. The V gene's germline CDR1 is DFQATT and CDR2 SNEGSKA (reference sequence). This CDR3 is built from 13 residues. The CDR3 sequence: CSARVMVKETQYF. CDR3 sequence (DNA): TGCAGTGCTAGAGTGATGGTTAAGGAGACCCAGTACTTC.